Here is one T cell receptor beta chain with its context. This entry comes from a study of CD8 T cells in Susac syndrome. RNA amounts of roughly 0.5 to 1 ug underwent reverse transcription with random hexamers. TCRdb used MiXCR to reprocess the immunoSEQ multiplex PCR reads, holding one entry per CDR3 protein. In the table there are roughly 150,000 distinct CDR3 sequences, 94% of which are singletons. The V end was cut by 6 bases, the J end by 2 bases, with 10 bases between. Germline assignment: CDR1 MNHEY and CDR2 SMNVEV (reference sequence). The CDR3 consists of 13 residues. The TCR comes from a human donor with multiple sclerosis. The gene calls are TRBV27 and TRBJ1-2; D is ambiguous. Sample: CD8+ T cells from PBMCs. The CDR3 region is CASRPGLNYGYTF. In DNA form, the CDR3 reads TGTGCCAGCAGGCCCGGGCTAAACTATGGCTACACCTTC.